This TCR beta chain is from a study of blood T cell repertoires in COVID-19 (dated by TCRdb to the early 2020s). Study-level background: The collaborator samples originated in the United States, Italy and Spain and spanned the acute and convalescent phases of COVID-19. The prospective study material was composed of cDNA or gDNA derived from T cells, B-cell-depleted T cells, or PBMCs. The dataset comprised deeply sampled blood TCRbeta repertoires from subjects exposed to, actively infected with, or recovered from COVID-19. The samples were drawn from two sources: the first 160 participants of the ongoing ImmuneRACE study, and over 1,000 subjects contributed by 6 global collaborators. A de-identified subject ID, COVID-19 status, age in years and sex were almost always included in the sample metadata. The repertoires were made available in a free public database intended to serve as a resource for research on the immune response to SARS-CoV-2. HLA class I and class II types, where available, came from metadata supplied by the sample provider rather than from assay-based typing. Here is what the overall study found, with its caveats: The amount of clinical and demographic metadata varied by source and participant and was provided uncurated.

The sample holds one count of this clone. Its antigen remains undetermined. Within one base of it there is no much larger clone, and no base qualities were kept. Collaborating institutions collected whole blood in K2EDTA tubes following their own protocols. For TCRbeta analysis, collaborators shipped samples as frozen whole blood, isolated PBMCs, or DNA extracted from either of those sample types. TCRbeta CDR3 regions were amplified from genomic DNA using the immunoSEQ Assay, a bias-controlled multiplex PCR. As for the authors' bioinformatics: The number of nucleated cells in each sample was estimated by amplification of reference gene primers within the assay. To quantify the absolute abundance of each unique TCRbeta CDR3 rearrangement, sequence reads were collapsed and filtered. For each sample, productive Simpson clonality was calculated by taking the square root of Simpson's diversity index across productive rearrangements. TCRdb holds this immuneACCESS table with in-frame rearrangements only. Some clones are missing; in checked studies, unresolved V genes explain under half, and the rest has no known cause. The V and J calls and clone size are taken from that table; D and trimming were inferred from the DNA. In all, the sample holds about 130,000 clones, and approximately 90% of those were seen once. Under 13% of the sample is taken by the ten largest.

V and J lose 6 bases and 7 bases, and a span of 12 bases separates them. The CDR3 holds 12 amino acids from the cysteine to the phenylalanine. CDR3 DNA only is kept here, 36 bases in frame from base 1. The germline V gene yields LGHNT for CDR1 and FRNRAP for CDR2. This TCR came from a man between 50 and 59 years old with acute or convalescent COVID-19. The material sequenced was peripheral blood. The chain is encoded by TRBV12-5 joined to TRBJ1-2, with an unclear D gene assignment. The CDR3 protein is CASGSSVGGYTF. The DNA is TGTGCTAGTGGATCGTCGGTCGGTGGCTACACCTTC.